What follows describes a single T cell receptor beta chain. The source of the sample is a study of blood T cell repertoires in COVID-19. Whole-study context: COVID-19 samples collected from the United States, Italy and Spain covered acute and convalescent phases.

Some clones are missing from TCRdb's copy, which holds only in-frame ones; the method was immunoSEQ multiplex PCR. The sample carries under 300,000 clones, approximately 85% recorded once. J was trimmed by 1 base and V by 6 bases; bases with no gene match: 3. Germline values: CDR1 KGHSH, CDR2 LQKENI. The CDR3 sequence is 14 residues long. The sample comprised peripheral blood. This clonotype was obtained from a woman in her 70s with acute or convalescent COVID-19. The chain joins TRBV18 to TRBJ2-3, with 8 bases that match TRBD1. The CDR3 DNA is TGTGCCAGCTCGAAGACAGGGGGCACAGATACGCAGTATTTT. It specifies CASSKTGGTDTQYF.